This entry describes one TCR beta chain. Naive-designated CD8 cells lacked CD45RO, were positively enriched for CCR7, and omitted terminally differentiated effector memory CD45RA+ cells. This specimen belongs to a study of shared clonotypes between healthy human individuals. Across the whole study: Donors had three CD4 naive, three CD4 memory, two CD8 naive and one CD8 memory plate apiece.

The CDR3 consists of 15 residues. CDR1 SGHNT and CDR2 YYREEE come from the germline V gene (reference sequence). V shed 4 bases and J 1 base; nucleotides not matched to a gene: 7. Using immunoSEQ multiplex PCR, the repertoire was profiled, and TCRdb retains in-frame clones only, with some absent. In the table there are millions of clones, roughly 94% of which are singletons. This chain connects TRBV5-4 to TRBJ2-7; 8 bases are shared with TRBD1. What was sequenced was naive CD8+ T cells sorted from blood. This clonotype was sampled from a man aged 18 to 29 in good health. The chain's CDR3 is CASSPGQGRSYEQYF. In DNA form, the CDR3 reads TGTGCCAGCAGCCCAGGACAGGGAAGGTCCTACGAGCAGTACTTC.